This T cell receptor (beta chain) came from a study of blood T cell repertoires in COVID-19. In the study's own analysis: Amplification of reference gene primers provided the estimated nucleated cell counts. Method: immunoSEQ multiplex PCR; TCRdb's copy keeps in-frame clones and lacks some. V and J calls and clone size are as listed in that table; D and trimming were resolved from the DNA. The sample has 200,000 to 250,000 clones, 70% to 90% seen once. The CDR3 has 14 amino acids. The V gene lost 2 bases and the J gene lost 9 bases, with 14 bases spanning the gap. Germline V lookup: CDR1 MNHNS, CDR2 SASEGT.

The source material was peripheral blood. The chain is built from TRBV6-1 and TRBJ1-3; possible D gene TRBD1, 5 bases. The receptor comes from a man aged 45-65 years who had recovered from COVID-19. The CDR3 nucleotides read TGTGCCAGCAGTGAACGGTTACAGGAGCCCACCATATATTTT. Translated: CASSERLQEPTIYF.